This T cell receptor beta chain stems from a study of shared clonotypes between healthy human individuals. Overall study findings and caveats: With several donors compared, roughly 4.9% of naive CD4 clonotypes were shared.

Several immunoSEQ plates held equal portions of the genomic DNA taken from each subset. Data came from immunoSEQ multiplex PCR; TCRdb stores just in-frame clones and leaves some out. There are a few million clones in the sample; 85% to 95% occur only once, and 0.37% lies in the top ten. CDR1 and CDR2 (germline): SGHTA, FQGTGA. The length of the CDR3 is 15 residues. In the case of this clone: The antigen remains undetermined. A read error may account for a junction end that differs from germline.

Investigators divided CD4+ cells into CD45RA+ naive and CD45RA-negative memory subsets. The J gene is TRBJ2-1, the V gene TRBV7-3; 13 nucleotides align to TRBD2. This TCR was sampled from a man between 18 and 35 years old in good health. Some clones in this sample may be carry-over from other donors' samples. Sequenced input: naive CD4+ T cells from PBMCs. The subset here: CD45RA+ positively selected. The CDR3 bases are TGTGCCAGCAGTTTAACTAGCGGGAGGGGATCAGGTTGGTTCTTC. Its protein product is CASSLTSGRGSGWFF.